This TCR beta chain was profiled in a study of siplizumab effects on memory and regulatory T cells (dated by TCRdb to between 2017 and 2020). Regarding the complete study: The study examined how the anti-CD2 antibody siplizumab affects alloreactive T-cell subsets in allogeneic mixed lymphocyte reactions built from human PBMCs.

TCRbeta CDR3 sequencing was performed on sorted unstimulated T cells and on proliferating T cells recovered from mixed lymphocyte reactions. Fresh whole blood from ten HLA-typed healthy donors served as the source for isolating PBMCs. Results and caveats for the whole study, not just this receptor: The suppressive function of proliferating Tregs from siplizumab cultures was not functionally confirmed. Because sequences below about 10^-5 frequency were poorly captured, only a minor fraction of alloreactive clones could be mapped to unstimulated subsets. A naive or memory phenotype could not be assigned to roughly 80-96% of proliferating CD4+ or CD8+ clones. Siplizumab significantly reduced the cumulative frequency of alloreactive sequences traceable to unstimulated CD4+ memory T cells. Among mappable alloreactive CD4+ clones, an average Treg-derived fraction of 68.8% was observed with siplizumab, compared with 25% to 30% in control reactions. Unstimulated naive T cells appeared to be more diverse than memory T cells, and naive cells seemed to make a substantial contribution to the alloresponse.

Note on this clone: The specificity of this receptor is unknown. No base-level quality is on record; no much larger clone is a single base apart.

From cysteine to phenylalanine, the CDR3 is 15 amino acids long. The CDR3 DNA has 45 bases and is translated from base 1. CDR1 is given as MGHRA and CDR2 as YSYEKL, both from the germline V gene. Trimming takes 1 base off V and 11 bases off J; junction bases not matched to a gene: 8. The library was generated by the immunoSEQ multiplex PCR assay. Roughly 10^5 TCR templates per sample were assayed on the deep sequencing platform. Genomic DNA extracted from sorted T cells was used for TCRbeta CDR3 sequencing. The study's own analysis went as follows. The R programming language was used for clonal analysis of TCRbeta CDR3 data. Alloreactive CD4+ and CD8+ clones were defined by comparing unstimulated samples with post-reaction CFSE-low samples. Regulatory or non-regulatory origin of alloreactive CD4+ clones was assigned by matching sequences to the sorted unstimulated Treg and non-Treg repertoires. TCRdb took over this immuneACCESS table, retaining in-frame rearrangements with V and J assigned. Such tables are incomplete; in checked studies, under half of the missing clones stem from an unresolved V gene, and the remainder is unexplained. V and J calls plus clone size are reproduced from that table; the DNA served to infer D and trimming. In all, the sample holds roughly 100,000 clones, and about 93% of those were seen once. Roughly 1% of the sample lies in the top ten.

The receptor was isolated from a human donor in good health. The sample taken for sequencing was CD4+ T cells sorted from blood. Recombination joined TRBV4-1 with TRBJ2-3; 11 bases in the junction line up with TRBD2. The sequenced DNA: TGCGCCAGCAGCCAAGTAGCACTAGCGGGAGTTAAGCAGTATTTT. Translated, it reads CASSQVALAGVKQYF.